What follows is one T cell receptor (beta chain) and its context. Its antigen is undetermined. Pooled together were second doses at about 4 or about 12 weeks. Using immunoSEQ multiplex PCR, the repertoire was profiled, and TCRdb retains in-frame clones only, with some absent. This table holds more than 95,000 clones, roughly 89% found once. This sample was taken from a study of T cell responses to AZD1222 COVID-19 vaccine. Study-wide results and caveats: Once two AZD1222 doses were given, Spike-specific TCR breadth and depth went up. Scientists sampled the repertoires only once the peak T cell response had passed. White British donors predominated, females outnumbered males, and clonal diversity was possibly underestimated.

The CDR3 runs 15 residues. Sequencing was performed on peripheral blood, taken 28 days after the second AZD1222 dose. The TCR originated in an adult who received the AZD1222 COVID-19 vaccine. The V and J genes are TRBV21-1 and TRBJ2-7; TRBD2, the table's D call, lacks a check against the DNA. TRBV21-1 is a known pseudogene. The CDR3 region has the DNA TGTGCCAGCAGCCGTCTCGGGCGGGAGATCTACGAGCAGTACTTC. Protein: CASSRLGREIYEQYF.